The 12 T cell receptor beta chains reported below all come from one sample, sequenced in a study of PD-1 blockade in classical Hodgkin lymphoma. Sample time point: newly diagnosed, previously untreated cHL patient sample. Purification of CD4+ T cells from thawed PBMCs was performed via magnetic negative selection. The assay was immunoSEQ multiplex PCR, and TCRdb's table has in-frame clones only and misses some. This table holds under 35,000 clones, roughly 90% found once. The sequencing input was CD4+ T cells from blood. These receptors were obtained from a human donor with classical Hodgkin lymphoma.

This chain joins TRBV11-1 and TRBJ2-4, with 11 positions matching TRBD1. Germline trimming cut 5 bases from V and 7 bases from J; bases unmatched to any gene: 7. The CDR3 sequence is 15 residues long. The germline gives CDR1 SGHAT, CDR2 FQDESV (reference sequence). CDR3 sequence (DNA): TGTGCCAGCAGCGAAGGGACAGGGGGATGGAACATTCAGTACTTC. Translating it yields CASSEGTGGWNIQYF.

The chain employs TRBV2 and TRBJ1-1; tentatively, D is TRBD1 (6 bases). Germline CDR1 SNHLY, CDR2 FYNNEI. V gave up 6 bases and J gave up 7 bases, with 18 bases separating them. The CDR3 sequence is 14 residues long. CDR3 DNA: TGTGCCAGCAGCCTATCCTACGAACAGGGTGAAGCTTTCTTT. Translating it yields CASSLSYEQGEAFF. Together with reference TRBV2 and TRBJ1-1, the CDR3 gives the full variable domain: EPEVTQTPSHQVTQMGQEVILRCVPISNHLYFYWYRQILGQKVEFLVSFYNNEISEKSEIFDDQFSVERPDGSNFTLKIRSTKLEDSAMYFCASSLSYEQGEAFFGQGTRLTVV.

The CDR3 loop reads CASSPLAAPPETQYF. DNA for the CDR3: TGTGCCAGCTCACCACTAGCCGCACCCCCAGAGACCCAGTACTTC. The chain carries TRBV18 and TRBJ2-5; D is unresolved. V was clipped by 1 base and J by 4 bases, with 13 bases between them. The germline gives CDR1 KGHSH, CDR2 LQKENI. This CDR3 spans 15 amino acids.

This clone was found once. The V gene is TRBV5-1, the J gene TRBJ2-3; no firm D call. The CDR3 spans 16 residues. The germline V and J ends were trimmed by 4 bases and 3 bases, with 18 bases remaining between them. In germline, CDR1 is SGHRS, CDR2 YFSETQ. In nucleotides, the CDR3 is TGCGCCAGCAGCGCTGGCACGATCCTCGGGACAGATACGCAGTATTTT. Protein: CASSAGTILGTDTQYF.

This clone was counted between two and nine times. The chain combines TRBV12-1 with TRBJ1-5. TRBV12-1 is a documented pseudogene. The CDR3 consists of 15 residues. The CDR3 DNA reads as TGTGCCAGCAGCCAAAGAGGACTGGACAATCAGCCCCAGCATTTT. Translated: CASSQRGLDNQPQHF.

The J gene is TRBJ2-7, the V gene TRBV11-2, with a tentative D call TRBD2 (6 bases). Trimming stripped 4 bases from V and 3 bases from J, with 13 bases between. The germline CDR1 and CDR2 sequences are SGHAT and FQNNGV. The CDR3 loop spans 14 amino acids. The CDR3 nucleotides read TGTGCCAGCAGCTCCCCGCGGGGATACTACGAGCAGTACTTC. This sequence encodes CASSSPRGYYEQYF.

The rearrangement joins TRBV28 to TRBJ2-1; D unresolved. Germline V gene data show CDR1 as MDHEN and CDR2 as SYDVKM. The V end lost 2 bases, the J end lost 6 bases, and 8 bases lay between the germline ends. This CDR3 is 13 amino acids long. CDR3 residues: CASSLGVGNEQFF. The DNA of the CDR3 is TGTGCCAGCAGTTTAGGGGTTGGCAATGAGCAGTTCTTC.

The chain has TRBV27 and TRBJ2-2; D is perhaps TRBD1 (7 bases). The CDR3 spans 16 residues. The V end was cut by 5 bases, the J end by 6 bases, with 19 bases between. The germline V gene encodes CDR1 MNHEY and CDR2 SMNVEV (reference sequence). The CDR3 protein is CASSTDQGGYPGELFF. The CDR3 bases are TGTGCCAGCAGTACAGACCAGGGGGGTTACCCCGGGGAGCTGTTTTTT.

The chain links TRBV9 to TRBJ1-2; TRBD1 matches 10 bases. Germline trimming cut 4 bases from V and 8 bases from J; bases unmatched to any gene: 8. Looked up from germline, CDR1 is SGDLS and CDR2 is YYNGEE. There are 14 residues in the CDR3. CDR3 coding DNA: TGTGCCAGCAGCTTGGACAGGGGGGGCTCCGGCTACACCTTC. Protein sequence: CASSLDRGGSGYTF.

The rearrangement links TRBV21-1 to TRBJ1-2; the table's D call, TRBD1, was not checked against the DNA. TRBV21-1 is termed a pseudogene. The CDR3 covers 16 residues. CDR3 DNA: TGTGCCAGCAGCAAGACACCGGGACAGGGGGTTGATGGCTACACCTTC. Translated: CASSKTPGQGVDGYTF.

The chain combines TRBV5-1 with TRBJ2-2; TRBD2 might be the D (6 bases). Germline V gene lookup returns CDR1 SGHRS and CDR2 YFSETQ. The CDR3 is 17 amino acids. V lost 0 bases and J lost 5, with 17 bases in between. The CDR3: CASSLDVKGAGTGELFF. In DNA form, the CDR3 reads TGCGCCAGCAGCTTGGACGTTAAAGGGGCGGGAACCGGGGAGCTGTTTTTT.

The count of this clone is one. The chain couples TRBV2 to TRBJ2-3, with D tentatively TRBD2 (5 bases). Germline CDR1 reads SNHLY; CDR2 reads FYNNEI. CDR3 length equals 14 residues. Between the trimmed V and J ends, which lost 1 base and 4 bases, there was a span of 9 bases. The CDR3 loop is CASSEDPGSDTQYF. The CDR3 nucleotides read TGTGCCAGCAGTGAAGACCCGGGGTCAGATACGCAGTATTTT. Together with reference TRBV2 and TRBJ2-3, the CDR3 gives the full variable domain: EPEVTQTPSHQVTQMGQEVILRCVPISNHLYFYWYRQILGQKVEFLVSFYNNEISEKSEIFDDQFSVERPDGSNFTLKIRSTKLEDSAMYFCASSEDPGSDTQYFGPGTRLTVL.